This T cell receptor beta chain was sequenced for a study of cytomegalovirus exposure and HLA in healthy donors. The PCR employed 60 Vbeta primers together with 13 Jbeta primers. Profiled with immunoSEQ multiplex PCR; TCRdb holds only in-frame clones, not every one. The sample includes 100,000 to 150,000 clones, 80% of them seen just once. For this clone: Its antigen remains unidentified.

Study findings and constraints: Researchers catalogued some 160 TCR beta chains as cytomegalovirus-associated. The authors later found most CMV-associated TCR beta chains appeared HLA-restricted.

Sequencing input: PBMCs. The receptor's source is a man younger than 40 in good health and CMV-seronegative.

The CDR3 DNA is TGTGCCAGCAGTTACTCCGCCAGGCGCTCTGGAAACACCATATATTTT. Its translation is CASSYSARRSGNTIYF. The V call is TRBV6-6, the J call TRBJ1-3; the D is unclear. The CDR3 length is 16 residues. Looked up from germline, CDR1 is MNHNY and CDR2 is SVGAGI (reference sequence). Deletions cut 0 bases from V and 0 bases from J, with 9 bases between.